Listed below are T cell receptor beta chains from one sample, sequenced in a study of shared clonotypes between healthy human individuals. TCRdb's table, derived via immunoSEQ multiplex PCR, lists solely in-frame clones and lacks some. Counted here are roughly 2,500,000 clones, roughly 93% occurring once; the ten biggest clones make up about 0.34%. Sequenced input: naive CD4+ T cells from PBMCs. Every receptor here comes from a man aged 18 to 35 in good health. Some clones in this sample may be carry-over from other donors' samples. CDR3s include the opening cysteine and the closing phenylalanine or tryptophan. D genes are given only for firm matches. Not every row has a clone size; where given, it reads once, few, many or a size class.

TRBV6-6	TRBJ1-1	NA	NA	CASSNGVNTEAFF	TGTGCCAGCAGTAACGGGGTGAACACTGAAGCTTTCTTT
TRBV5-1	TRBJ2-7	NA	once	CASSLSSVHYEQYF	TGCGCCAGCAGCTTGTCGTCAGTCCACTACGAGCAGTACTTC
TRBV7-8	TRBJ2-7	NA	NA	CASSLVVGLTAYEQYF	TGTGCCAGCAGCTTAGTCGTGGGACTGACGGCCTACGAGCAGTACTTC
TRBV4-2	TRBJ1-2	NA	NA	CASSQDLPMTGATYGYTF	TGTGCCAGCAGCCAAGACCTGCCCATGACGGGGGCGACCTATGGCTACACCTTC
TRBV5-1	TRBJ2-7	TRBD1	NA	CASSLSIGTGFYEQYF	TGCGCCAGCAGCTTGAGTATCGGGACAGGGTTCTACGAGCAGTACTTC
TRBV7-3	TRBJ1-1	TRBD1	NA	CASSLGQVNTEAFF	TGTGCCAGCAGCTTGGGACAGGTGAACACTGAAGCTTTCTTT
TRBV28	TRBJ1-5	TRBD1	NA	CASSLRTGGSNQPQHF	TGTGCCAGCAGTCTTAGGACAGGGGGAAGCAATCAGCCCCAGCATTTT
TRBV5-1	TRBJ2-7	NA	NA	CASSLDAGSPYEQYF	TGCGCCAGCAGCTTGGATGCGGGCTCCCCCTACGAGCAGTACTTC
TRBV5-1	TRBJ2-7	NA	NA	CASSSPTWGLSYEQYF	TGCGCCAGCAGCTCACCGACCTGGGGCCTCTCCTACGAGCAGTACTTC
TRBV2	TRBJ2-2	NA	once	CASSEAGELFF	TGTGCCAGCAGTGAAGCTGGGGAGCTGTTTTTT
TRBV28	TRBJ2-7	NA	NA	CASSLYGAYPSYEQYF	TGTGCCAGCAGTTTATATGGAGCTTACCCCTCCTACGAGCAGTACTTC
TRBV27	TRBJ2-3	NA	NA	CARILQETPPDTQYF	TGTGCCAGAATCCTACAGGAGACCCCACCAGATACGCAGTATTTT
TRBV19	TRBJ1-2	NA	NA	CASSIFRTDRNYGYTF	TGTGCCAGTAGTATCTTTAGGACAGATAGAAACTATGGCTACACCTTC
TRBV5-1	TRBJ2-1	TRBD2	NA	CASSPFGAGDFYNEQFF	TGCGCCAGCAGCCCCTTCGGAGCGGGAGATTTCTACAATGAGCAGTTCTTC
TRBV29-1	TRBJ2-1	TRBD2	NA	CSAVLAPAYNEQFF	TGCAGCGCGGTACTAGCGCCAGCATACAATGAGCAGTTCTTC
TRBV6-5	TRBJ2-5	NA	NA	CASSYGSGQETQYF	TGTGCCAGCAGTTACGGTAGCGGCCAAGAGACCCAGTACTTC
TRBV30	TRBJ2-7	NA	NA	CAWGLLREQYF	TGTGCCTGGGGGCTATTACGCGAGCAGTACTTC
TRBV5-4	TRBJ2-4	NA	NA	CASSFRGAKNIQYF	TGTGCCAGCAGCTTCCGGGGAGCCAAAAACATTCAGTACTTC
TRBV5-4	TRBJ2-1	TRBD2	NA	CASNNGGRAYNEQFF	TGTGCCAGCAACAACGGGGGGAGAGCCTACAATGAGCAGTTCTTC
TRBV7-9	TRBJ1-3	TRBD1	NA	CASSYTGGSGNTIYF	TGTGCCAGCAGCTATACAGGGGGCTCTGGAAACACCATATATTTT
TRBV6-5	TRBJ2-1	TRBD2	NA	CASSRKAGGPIEQFF	TGTGCCAGCAGTAGAAAAGCGGGAGGGCCGATTGAGCAGTTCTTC
TRBV21-1	TRBJ1-1	NA	NA	CASSKDQVSEAFF	TGTGCCAGCAGCAAAGACCAGGTCTCTGAAGCTTTCTTT
TRBV5-1	TRBJ1-3	NA	few	CASSLSTVSGNTIYF	TGCGCCAGCAGCTTGTCTACCGTCTCTGGAAACACCATATATTTT
TRBV9	TRBJ2-7	NA	NA	CASSVEPGNRGGEQYF	TGTGCCAGCAGCGTAGAGCCCGGGAACAGGGGAGGGGAGCAGTACTTC
TRBV7-2	TRBJ2-1	NA	NA	CASSLELALKSVQFF	TGTGCCAGCAGCTTAGAACTAGCCCTTAAGAGCGTGCAGTTCTTC
TRBV5-1	TRBJ2-1	NA	NA	CASSLRGNPDRFNEQFF	TGCGCCAGCAGCTTAAGAGGGAATCCCGACCGATTCAATGAGCAGTTCTTC
TRBV7-2	TRBJ2-1	TRBD2	NA	CASSSLAGPEQFF	TGTGCCAGCAGCTCCTTAGCGGGACCTGAGCAGTTCTTC
TRBV28	TRBJ2-4	TRBD2	NA	CASSGGGDNIQYF	TGTGCCAGCAGCGGGGGAGGGGATAACATTCAGTACTTC
TRBV18	TRBJ1-2	TRBD1	NA	CASSPRTGRADYGYTF	TGTGCCAGCTCACCCCGGACAGGGAGAGCTGACTATGGCTACACCTTC